Sequencing of this T cell receptor beta chain was carried out in a study of CD8+ T cells in alopecia areata. Study information: Tofacitinib was given for 6 to 18 months, then stopped for 6 months. Patients given treatment had severity scored by the percentage of scalp area affected.

General study findings and limits: Relative to normal scalp, lesional scalp, especially alopecia totalis/universalis, showed higher clonality. Among the top 100, expanded CD8+ clones, as well as scalp clonality, were significantly decreased by tofacitinib.

Extracted RNA was reverse transcribed, and the resulting cDNA served as sequencing template. Data came from immunoSEQ multiplex PCR; TCRdb stores just in-frame clones and leaves some out. This repertoire shows under 350,000 clones, over 45% found once; its top ten account for about 1.7%. This sample's treatment: oral pan-JAK inhibitor, 5-10 mg twice daily. Concerning this clone itself: Its target is unknown.

Germline CDR1 SGHVS, CDR2 FQNEAQ. V lost 1 base, J lost 4 bases, and 10 bases lay in between. The CDR3 consists of 14 residues. This clonotype was sampled from a human donor with alopecia areata. This specimen was CD4+ T cells sorted from blood, taken at week 24, from a patient treated with tofacitinib. The chain recombines TRBV7-8 with TRBJ1-1; D unresolved. This chain's CDR3 is CASSLGSGGTEAFF. The CDR3, as DNA: TGTGCCAGCAGCTTAGGCTCGGGTGGCACTGAAGCTTTCTTT.